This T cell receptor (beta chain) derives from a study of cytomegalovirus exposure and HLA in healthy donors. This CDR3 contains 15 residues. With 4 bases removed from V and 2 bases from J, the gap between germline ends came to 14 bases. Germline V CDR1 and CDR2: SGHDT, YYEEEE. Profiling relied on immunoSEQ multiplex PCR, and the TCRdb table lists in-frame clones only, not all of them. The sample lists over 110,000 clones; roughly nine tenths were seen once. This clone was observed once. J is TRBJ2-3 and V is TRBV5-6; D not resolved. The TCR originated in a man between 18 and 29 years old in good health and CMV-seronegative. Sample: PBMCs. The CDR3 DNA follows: TGTGCCAGCAGCCGCTCGTCCAAGCACACAGATACGCAGTATTTT. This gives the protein CASSRSSKHTDTQYF.